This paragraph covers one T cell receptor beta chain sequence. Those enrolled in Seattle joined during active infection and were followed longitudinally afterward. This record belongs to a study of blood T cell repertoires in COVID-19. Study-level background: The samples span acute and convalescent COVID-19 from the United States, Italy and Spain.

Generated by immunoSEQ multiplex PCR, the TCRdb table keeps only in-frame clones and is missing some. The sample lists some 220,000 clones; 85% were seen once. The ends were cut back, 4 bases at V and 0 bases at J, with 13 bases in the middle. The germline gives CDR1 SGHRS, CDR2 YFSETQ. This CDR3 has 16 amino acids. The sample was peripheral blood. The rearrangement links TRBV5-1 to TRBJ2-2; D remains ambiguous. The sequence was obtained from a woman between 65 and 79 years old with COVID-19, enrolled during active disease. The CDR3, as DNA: TGCGCCAGCAGCGAACAGCCCACCGCGAACACCGGGGAGCTGTTTTTT. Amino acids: CASSEQPTANTGELFF.